This T cell receptor (beta chain) was retrieved from a study of T-cell reconstitution after alpha-beta-depleted transplantation in children. A library of TCRbeta sequences, prepared with unique molecular identifiers, was generated. TCRdb reprocessed the PCR reads via MiXCR and lists one record per CDR3 protein. In the table there are 260,000 or so distinct CDR3 sequences, more than 10% of which are singletons. A few counts support this clonotype. This CDR3 region has 13 residues. Per germline, CDR1 SGHKS and CDR2 YYEKEE (reference sequence). V lost 2 bases, J lost 7 bases, and 9 bases lay in between. The receptor comes from a human donor who donated a stem cell graft to a child with acute lymphoblastic leukemia. The chain joins TRBV5-5 to TRBJ2-2; D not certain. This specimen was PBMCs from the stem cell graft donor, taken from the stem cell graft. Here the CDR3 reads CASSFSGGGELFF. Written as DNA, the CDR3 is TGTGCCAGCAGCTTTAGTGGTGGCGGGGAGCTGTTTTTT. Drawing the rest from reference TRBV5-5 and TRBJ2-2, the complete variable domain is DAGVTQSPTHLIKTRGQQVTLRCSPISGHKSVSWYQQVLGQGPQFIFQYYEKEERGRGNFPDRFSARQFPNYSSELNVNALLLGDSALYLCASSFSGGGELFFGEGSRLTVL.